A selection of T cell receptor beta chains follows, all from one sample in a study of T-cell memory formation after mild COVID-19. One entry per CDR3 protein, called by TCRdb with MiXCR from the 5' RACE reads. The profile shows about 360,000 distinct CDR3 sequences, roughly 13% of them singletons. The material sequenced was PBMCs or a T cell subset sorted from them (not recorded which). The receptors derive from a man aged 18 to 30 who had mild COVID-19 (a few samples of this study predate the infection). Cell type and time point are not known. Each CDR3 is given with its conserved first and last residue. Each record gives: CDR3 protein, CDR3 DNA, D gene, clone size, J gene, V gene. A D gene is named only where the DNA matches it firmly. For some rows the clone size is stated as once, few or many, or as a class when expanded; others skip it.

CATSRIGQGVNQPQHF TGTGCCACCAGCAGGATAGGACAGGGGGTCAATCAGCCCCAGCATTTT TRBD1 . TRBJ1-5 TRBV15
CASKEGGSGTQYF TGTGCCAGCAAGGAGGGCGGTTCAGGGACGCAGTATTTT . . TRBJ2-3 TRBV7-9
CASSLGAGSSYEQYF TGTGCCAGCAGCTTAGGGGCAGGGAGCTCCTACGAGCAGTACTTC . few TRBJ2-7 TRBV7-7
CASGDSNSYNSPLHF TGTGCCAGCGGGGACAGCAACTCCTATAATTCACCCCTCCACTTT TRBD1 few TRBJ1-6 TRBV9
CASSTSSNTDTQYF TGTGCCAGCTCTACTAGCTCTAACACAGATACGCAGTATTTT . . TRBJ2-3 TRBV7-2
CASSFQGSPYGYTF TGTGCCAGCAGTTTTCAGGGCTCCCCCTATGGCTACACCTTC . once TRBJ1-2 TRBV27
CASSLVSLTDTQYF TGTGCCAGCAGCTTAGTGTCCCTTACAGATACGCAGTATTTT . few TRBJ2-3 TRBV7-2
CASSKDRGWVVRTEAFF TGCGCCAGCAGCAAGGACAGGGGTTGGGTCGTGCGCACTGAAGCTTTCTTT TRBD1 few TRBJ1-1 TRBV5-1
CASSEKGTGRNSGNTIYF TGTGCCAGCAGCGAGAAAGGAACCGGGAGAAACTCTGGAAACACCATATATTTT . few TRBJ1-3 TRBV9
CASSQERVDTEAFF TGTGCCAGCAGCCAAGAACGGGTGGACACTGAAGCTTTCTTT . . TRBJ1-1 TRBV4-2
CSASRGLAGVDTQYF TGCAGTGCTAGCAGGGGACTAGCGGGTGTAGATACGCAGTATTTT TRBD2 many TRBJ2-3 TRBV20-1
CSVEDRAANTEAFF TGCAGCGTTGAAGACAGGGCCGCGAACACTGAAGCTTTCTTT . few TRBJ1-1 TRBV29-1
CATGDNLSSETQYF TGTGCCACGGGGGACAACCTAAGCAGTGAGACCCAGTACTTC . . TRBJ2-5 TRBV10-3
CASSPGQGPDTQYF TGTGCCAGCAGTCCCGGACAGGGCCCAGATACGCAGTATTTT TRBD1 many TRBJ2-3 TRBV28
CASSSGHGGGYSTEAFF TGTGCCAGCAGCTCCGGCCATGGGGGTGGATACAGCACTGAAGCTTTCTTT . . TRBJ1-1 TRBV7-9
CASRPWTGSETQYF TGTGCCAGCAGGCCTTGGACAGGGTCGGAGACCCAGTACTTC TRBD1 . TRBJ2-5 TRBV12-3/TRBV12-4
CASQGASGELFF TGTGCCAGCCAGGGGGCATCCGGGGAGCTGTTTTTT TRBD1 . TRBJ2-2 TRBV11-3